A selection of T cell receptor beta chains follows, all from one sample in a study of human T cells and chemical hapten exposure. In TCRdb, the RACE reads were re-called with MiXCR into one record per CDR3 protein. The repertoire includes over 85,000 distinct CDR3 sequences, 9.5% to 15% of them detected once, and approximately 2% sits in the top ten. The material was whole blood, obtained in connection with sensitization to the hapten diphenylcyclopropenone (DPC). The receptors originated from a woman in her forties with alopecia areata. Some clones in this sample may be carry-over from other donors' samples. CDR3s include the opening cysteine and the closing phenylalanine or tryptophan. Fields, in order: V gene, clone size, CDR3 protein. Clone size is shown for a subset of rows, as once, few, many or a class of expanded clone.

TRBV6-5 NA CASSYLPAGGSEQYF
TRBV12-3/TRBV12-4 many CASGDRGSGANVLTF
TRBV7-9 NA CASSLVGAYQETQYF
TRBV20-1 NA CSASRRSQETQYF
TRBV11-2 many CASSLRLALRDEQFF
TRBV9 NA CASGTNTGELFF
TRBV7-2 few CASSLEGSIQYF
TRBV7-6 few CASSLLGGETEAFF
TRBV9 NA CASSVRSGGSTDTQYF
TRBV7-8 many CASTRDRGYEKLFF
TRBV7-2 NA CASSLGGLEQFF